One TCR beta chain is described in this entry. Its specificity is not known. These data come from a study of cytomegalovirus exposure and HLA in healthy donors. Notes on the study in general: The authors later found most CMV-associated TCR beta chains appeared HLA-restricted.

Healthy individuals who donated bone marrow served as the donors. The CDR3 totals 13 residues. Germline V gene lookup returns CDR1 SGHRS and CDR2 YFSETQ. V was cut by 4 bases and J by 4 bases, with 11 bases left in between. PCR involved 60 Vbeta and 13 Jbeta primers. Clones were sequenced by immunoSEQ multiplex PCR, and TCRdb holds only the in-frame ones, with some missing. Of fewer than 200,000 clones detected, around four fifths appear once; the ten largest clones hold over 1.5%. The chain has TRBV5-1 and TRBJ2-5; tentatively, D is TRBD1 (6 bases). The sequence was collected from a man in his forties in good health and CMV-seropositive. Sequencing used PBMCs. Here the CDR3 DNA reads TGCGCCAGCAGCCCAGGGGCCGGAGAGACCCAGTACTTC. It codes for CASSPGAGETQYF.